This TCR beta chain was sequenced in a study of sequential checkpoint blockade in melanoma. Overall study: Patients were randomized 1:1 to nivolumab-then-ipilimumab or ipilimumab-then-nivolumab first-line. Each arm's sequence ended with maintenance nivolumab.

Sequenced by immunoSEQ multiplex PCR; TCRdb stores in-frame clones only, minus some. The profile shows 6,000 or so clones, roughly 50% of them singletons. Specified treatment: randomized to nivolumab then ipilimumab (arm A) or the reverse (arm B). Patients had received no earlier DNA-damaging chemotherapy. From thawed PBMCs, live CD3+CD8+ cells negative for CD19 and CD56 were sorted. This CDR3 has 10 amino acids. CDR1 and CDR2 (germline): SGHDT, YYEEEE. Turning to this clone: One end of the junction varies from germline; a read error may be responsible.

This material consisted of CD8+ T cells sorted from blood (inferred from file names), taken from a patient given nivolumab and ipilimumab in sequence. The rearrangement links TRBV5-6 to TRBJ1-1; possibly TRBD1 for D (5 bases). This receptor was taken from a human donor with melanoma. CDR3 loop: CASSGTGYSF. The CDR3 nucleotides read TGTGCCAGCAGCGGAACAGGATACTCTTTC.